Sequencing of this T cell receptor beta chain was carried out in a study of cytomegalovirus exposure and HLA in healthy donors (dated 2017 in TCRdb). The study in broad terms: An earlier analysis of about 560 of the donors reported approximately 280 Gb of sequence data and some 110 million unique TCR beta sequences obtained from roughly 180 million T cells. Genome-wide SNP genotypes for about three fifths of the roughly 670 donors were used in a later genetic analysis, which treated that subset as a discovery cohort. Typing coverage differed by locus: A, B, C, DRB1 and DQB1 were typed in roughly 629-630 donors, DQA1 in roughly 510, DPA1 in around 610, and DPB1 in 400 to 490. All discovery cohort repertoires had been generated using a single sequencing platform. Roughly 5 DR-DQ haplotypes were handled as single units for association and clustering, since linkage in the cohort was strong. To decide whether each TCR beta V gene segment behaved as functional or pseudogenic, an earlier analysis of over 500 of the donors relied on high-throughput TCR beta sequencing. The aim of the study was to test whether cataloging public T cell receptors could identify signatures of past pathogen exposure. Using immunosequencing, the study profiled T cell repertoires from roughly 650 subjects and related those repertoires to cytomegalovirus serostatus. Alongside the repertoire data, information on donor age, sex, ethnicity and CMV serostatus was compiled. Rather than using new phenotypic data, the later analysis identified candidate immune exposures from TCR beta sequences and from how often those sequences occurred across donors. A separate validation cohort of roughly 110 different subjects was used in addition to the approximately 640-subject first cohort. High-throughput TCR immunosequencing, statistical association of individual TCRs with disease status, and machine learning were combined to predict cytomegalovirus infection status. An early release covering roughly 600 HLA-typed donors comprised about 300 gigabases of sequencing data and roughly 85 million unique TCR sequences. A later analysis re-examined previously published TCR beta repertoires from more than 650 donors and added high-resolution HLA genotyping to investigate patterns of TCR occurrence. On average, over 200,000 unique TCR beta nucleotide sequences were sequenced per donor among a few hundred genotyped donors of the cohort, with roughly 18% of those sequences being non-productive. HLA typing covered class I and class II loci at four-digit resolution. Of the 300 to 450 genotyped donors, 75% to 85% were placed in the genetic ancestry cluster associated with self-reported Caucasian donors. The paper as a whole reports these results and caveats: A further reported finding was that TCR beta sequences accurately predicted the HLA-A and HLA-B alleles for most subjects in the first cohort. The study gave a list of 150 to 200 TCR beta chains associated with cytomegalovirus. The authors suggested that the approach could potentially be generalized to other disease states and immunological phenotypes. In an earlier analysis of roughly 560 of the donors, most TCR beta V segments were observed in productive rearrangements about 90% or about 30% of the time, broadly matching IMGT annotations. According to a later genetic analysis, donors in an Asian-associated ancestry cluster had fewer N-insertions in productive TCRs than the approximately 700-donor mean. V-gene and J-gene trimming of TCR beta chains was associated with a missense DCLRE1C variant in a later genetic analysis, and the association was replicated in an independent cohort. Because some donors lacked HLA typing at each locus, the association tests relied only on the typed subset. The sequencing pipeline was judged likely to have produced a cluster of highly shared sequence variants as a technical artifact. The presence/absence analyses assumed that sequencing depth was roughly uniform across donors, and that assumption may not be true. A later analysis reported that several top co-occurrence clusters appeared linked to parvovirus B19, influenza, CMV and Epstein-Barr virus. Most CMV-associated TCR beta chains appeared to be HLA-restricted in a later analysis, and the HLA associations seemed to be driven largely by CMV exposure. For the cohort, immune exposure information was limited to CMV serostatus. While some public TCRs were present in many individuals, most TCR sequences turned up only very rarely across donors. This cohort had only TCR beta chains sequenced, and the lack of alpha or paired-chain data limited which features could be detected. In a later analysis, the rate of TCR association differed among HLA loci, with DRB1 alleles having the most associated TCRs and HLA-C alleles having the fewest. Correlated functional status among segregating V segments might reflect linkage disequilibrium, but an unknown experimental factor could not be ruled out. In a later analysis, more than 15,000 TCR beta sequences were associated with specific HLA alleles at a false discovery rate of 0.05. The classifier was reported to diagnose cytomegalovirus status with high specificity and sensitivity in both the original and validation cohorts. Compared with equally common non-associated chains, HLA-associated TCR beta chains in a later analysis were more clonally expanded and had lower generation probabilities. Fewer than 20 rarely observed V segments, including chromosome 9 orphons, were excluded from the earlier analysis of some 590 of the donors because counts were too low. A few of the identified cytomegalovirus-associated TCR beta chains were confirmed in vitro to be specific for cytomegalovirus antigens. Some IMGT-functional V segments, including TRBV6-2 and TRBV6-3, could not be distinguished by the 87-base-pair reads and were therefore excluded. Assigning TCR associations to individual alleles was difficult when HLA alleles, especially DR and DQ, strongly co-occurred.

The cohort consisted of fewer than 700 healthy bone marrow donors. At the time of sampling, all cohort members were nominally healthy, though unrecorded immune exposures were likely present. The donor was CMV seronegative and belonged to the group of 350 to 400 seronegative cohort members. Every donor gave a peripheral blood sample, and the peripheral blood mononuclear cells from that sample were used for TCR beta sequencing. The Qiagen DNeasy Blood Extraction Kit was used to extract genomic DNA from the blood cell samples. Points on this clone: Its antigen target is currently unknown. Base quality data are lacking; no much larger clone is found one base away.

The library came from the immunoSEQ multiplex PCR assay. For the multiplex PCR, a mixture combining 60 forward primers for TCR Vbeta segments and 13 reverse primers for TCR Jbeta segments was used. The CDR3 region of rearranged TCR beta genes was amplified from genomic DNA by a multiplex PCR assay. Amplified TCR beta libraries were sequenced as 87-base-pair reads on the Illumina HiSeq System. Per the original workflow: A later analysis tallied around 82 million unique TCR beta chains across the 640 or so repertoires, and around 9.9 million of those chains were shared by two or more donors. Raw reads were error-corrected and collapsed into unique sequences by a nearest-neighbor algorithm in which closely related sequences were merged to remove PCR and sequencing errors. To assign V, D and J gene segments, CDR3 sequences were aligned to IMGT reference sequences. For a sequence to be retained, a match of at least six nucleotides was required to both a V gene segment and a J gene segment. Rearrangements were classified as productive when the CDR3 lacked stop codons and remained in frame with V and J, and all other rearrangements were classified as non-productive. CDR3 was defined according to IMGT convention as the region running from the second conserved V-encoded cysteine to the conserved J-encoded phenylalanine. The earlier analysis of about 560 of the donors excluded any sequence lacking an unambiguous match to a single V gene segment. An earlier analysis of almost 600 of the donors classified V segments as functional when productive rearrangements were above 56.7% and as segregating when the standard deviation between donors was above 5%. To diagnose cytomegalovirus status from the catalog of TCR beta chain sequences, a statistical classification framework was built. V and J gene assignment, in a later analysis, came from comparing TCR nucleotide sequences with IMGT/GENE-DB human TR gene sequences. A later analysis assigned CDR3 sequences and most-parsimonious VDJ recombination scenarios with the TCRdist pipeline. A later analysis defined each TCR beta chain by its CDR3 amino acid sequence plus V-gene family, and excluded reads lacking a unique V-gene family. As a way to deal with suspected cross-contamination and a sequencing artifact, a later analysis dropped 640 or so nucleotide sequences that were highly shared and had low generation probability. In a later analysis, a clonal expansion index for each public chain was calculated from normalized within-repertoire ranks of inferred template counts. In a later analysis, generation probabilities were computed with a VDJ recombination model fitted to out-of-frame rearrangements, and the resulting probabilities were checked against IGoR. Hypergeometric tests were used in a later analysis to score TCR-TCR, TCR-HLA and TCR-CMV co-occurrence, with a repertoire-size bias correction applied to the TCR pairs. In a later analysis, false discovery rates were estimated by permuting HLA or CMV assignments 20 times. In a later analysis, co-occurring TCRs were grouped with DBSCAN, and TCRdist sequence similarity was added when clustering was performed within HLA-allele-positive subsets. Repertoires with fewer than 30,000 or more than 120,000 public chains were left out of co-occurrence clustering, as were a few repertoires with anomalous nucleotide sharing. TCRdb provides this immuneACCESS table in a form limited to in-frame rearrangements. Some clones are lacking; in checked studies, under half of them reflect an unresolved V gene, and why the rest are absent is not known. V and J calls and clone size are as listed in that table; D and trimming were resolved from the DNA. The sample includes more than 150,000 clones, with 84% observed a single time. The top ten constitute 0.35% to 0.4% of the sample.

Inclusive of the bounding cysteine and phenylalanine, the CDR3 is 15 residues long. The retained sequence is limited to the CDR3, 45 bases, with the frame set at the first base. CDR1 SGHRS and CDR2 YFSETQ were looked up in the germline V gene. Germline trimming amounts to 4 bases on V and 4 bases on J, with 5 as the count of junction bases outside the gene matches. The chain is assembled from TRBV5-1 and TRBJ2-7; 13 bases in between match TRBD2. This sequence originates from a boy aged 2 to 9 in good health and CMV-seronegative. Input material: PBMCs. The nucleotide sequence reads TGCGCCAGCAGCCCCGGACTAGCGGGAGAGTACGAGCAGTACTTC. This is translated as CASSPGLAGEYEQYF.